This T cell receptor (beta chain) came from a study of Ad26.COV2.S vaccination and SARS-CoV-2 variants. Whole-study context: Once, or twice with 56 days between doses, Ad26.COV2.S was given intramuscularly. Study-wide results and limits: Among vaccine recipients, spike-specific TCR breadth exceeded that of placebo recipients. With respect to non-spike TCR breadth, vaccine and placebo recipients were similar.

In regard to this clone: Its antigen is not known. The junction and the germline gene differ at one end; a read error may be behind it.

The CDR3 extends over 13 amino acids. The germline gives CDR1 LGHNA, CDR2 YNFKEQ. Indicated treatment: 15 to 20 received Ad26.COV2.S at low or high dose, single or two shots; 5 received placebo; per-sample allocation not given. On day 63 after the first injection, vaccine and placebo recipients gave samples. This Boston cohort included adults aged 18-55 years. Profiled with immunoSEQ multiplex PCR; TCRdb holds only in-frame clones, not every one. This sample has fewer than 500,000 clones, with about 88% found just once. This sequence originates from a person between 18 and 65 years old who received the Ad26.COV2.S COVID-19 vaccine or a placebo. The chain employs TRBV4-2 and TRBJ1-3; D is unclear. The sample was peripheral blood, taken in a trial of Ad26.COV2.S vaccine versus placebo. This CDR3 is CASSTFSGNTIYF. The DNA of the CDR3 is TGTGCCAGCAGCACCTTCTCTGGGAACACCATATATTTT.